This T cell receptor beta chain was obtained from a study of blood T cell repertoires in COVID-19. Study-wide context: Collection of acute and convalescent COVID-19 samples took place in the United States, Italy and Spain. From T cells, B-cell-depleted T cells, or PBMCs came the material, which was cDNA or gDNA.

V lost 2 bases and J 0 bases, leaving 11 bases between the germline ends. This CDR3 comprises 15 residues. From germline, CDR1 is MNHEY and CDR2 SVGEGT. Methods used by the authors: The assay estimated nucleated cells by amplifying reference gene primers. Assay: immunoSEQ multiplex PCR; the TCRdb copy retains only in-frame clones and omits some. V, J and clone size are those of that table, while D and trimming were read from the DNA. The table has roughly 140,000 clones, around 84% seen once; the top ten hold 35% to 40%. This clone was counted a single time. The chain combines TRBV6-2 or TRBV6-3 with TRBJ2-7; possible D gene TRBD2, 7 bases. Sequences were obtained from peripheral blood. The TCR sequence derives from a human donor in a cohort sampled during active COVID-19. DNA of the CDR3: TGTGCCAGCAGTTACAGGGGGGGAAGCTCCTACGAGCAGTACTTC. Its translation is CASSYRGGSSYEQYF.